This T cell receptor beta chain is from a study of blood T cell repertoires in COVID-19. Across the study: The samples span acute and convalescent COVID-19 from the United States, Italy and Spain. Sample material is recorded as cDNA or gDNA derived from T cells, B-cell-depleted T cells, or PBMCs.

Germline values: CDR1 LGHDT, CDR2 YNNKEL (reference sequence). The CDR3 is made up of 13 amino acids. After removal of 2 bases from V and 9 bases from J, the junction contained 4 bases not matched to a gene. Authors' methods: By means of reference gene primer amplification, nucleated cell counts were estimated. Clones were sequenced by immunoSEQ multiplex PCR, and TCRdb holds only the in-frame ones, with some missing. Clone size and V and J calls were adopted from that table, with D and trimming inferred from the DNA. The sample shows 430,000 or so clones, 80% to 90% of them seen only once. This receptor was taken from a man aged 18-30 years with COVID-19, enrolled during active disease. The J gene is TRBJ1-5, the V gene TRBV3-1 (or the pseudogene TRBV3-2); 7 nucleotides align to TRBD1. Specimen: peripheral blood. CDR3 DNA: TGTGCCAGCAGCCAAAGGGGGCTTGGGCCCCAGCATTTT. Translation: CASSQRGLGPQHF.